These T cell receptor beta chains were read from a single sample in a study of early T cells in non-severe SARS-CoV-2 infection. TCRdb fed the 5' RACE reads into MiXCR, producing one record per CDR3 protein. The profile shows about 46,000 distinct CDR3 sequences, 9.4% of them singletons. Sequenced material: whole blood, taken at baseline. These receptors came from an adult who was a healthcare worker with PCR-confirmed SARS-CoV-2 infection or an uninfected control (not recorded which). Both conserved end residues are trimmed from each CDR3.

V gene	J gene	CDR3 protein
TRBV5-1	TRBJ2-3	ASSLTQGTQY
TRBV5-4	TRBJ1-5	ASSLVIGTSNQPQH
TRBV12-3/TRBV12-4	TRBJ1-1	ASGPTKNTEAF
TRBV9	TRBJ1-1	ASSPISRGDTEAF
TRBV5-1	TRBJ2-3	ASSRTSGARGTDTQY
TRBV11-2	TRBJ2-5	ASSLASRGQETQY
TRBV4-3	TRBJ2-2	ASSQDGAASTGELF
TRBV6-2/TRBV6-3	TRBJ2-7	ASSLTGTLSYDQY
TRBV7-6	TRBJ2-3	ASSLSVTDTQY
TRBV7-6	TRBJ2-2	ASSPRVEGEHGELF
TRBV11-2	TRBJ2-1	ASSPGQRGSSYNEQF
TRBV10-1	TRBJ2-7	AREDSSYEQY
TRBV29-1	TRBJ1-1	SVEDPQGANTEAF
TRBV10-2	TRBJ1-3	ASSAQGVGNTIY
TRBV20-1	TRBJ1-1	SARGKTGSNTEAF
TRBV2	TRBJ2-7	ASRFEGEGSYEQY
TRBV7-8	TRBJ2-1	ASSSHSGRPYNEQF
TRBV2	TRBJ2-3	ASILDSTTQY
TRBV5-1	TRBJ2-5	ASSTAAKETQY
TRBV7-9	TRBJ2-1	ASSLFPRLAGGVYNEQF
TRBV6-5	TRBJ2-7	ASRRSSGTSYEQY
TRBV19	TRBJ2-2	ASSIAGTGNTGELF
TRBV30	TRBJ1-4	AWSVWTHVGEKLF
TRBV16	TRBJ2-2	ASSQGFTGELF